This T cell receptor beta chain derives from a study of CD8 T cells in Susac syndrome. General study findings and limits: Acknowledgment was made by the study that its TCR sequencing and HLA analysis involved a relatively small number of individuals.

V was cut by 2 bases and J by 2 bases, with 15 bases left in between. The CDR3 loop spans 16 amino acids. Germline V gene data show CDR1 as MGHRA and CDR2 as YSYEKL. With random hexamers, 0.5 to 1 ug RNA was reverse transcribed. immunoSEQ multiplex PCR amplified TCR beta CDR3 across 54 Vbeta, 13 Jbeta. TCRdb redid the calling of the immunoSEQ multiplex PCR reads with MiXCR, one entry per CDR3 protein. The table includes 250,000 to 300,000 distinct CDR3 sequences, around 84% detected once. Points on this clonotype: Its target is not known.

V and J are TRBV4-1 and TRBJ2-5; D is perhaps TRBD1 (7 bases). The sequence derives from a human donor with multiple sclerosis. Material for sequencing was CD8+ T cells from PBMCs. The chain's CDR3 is CASSQLSGGRQETQYF. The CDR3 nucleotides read TGCGCCAGCAGCCAATTGTCAGGGGGGCGTCAAGAGACCCAGTACTTC.